A single sample gave rise to the 24 T cell receptor beta chains below, sequenced in a study of T cells in Graves' hyperthyroidism and ophthalmopathy. RNA transcripts provided the source from which TCR beta CDR3 regions were amplified. Using the HTBI primer set, a first-round RT-PCR was run on the TCR CDR3. One entry per CDR3 protein, called by TCRdb with MiXCR from the multiplex PCR reads. The top ten hold less than 8.5% of the sample, which has around 600,000 distinct CDR3 sequences, about 45% seen once. What was sequenced was peripheral blood or thyroid tissue (not recorded which). These receptor sequences come from an adult man with Graves' disease, either hyperthyroidism or ophthalmopathy (not recorded which).

This clonotype was seen repeatedly, ten times or more. The chain employs TRBV11-2 and TRBJ1-1; D might be TRBD1 (6 bases). V shed 1 base and J shed 11 bases, with 8 bases lying between them. Germline CDR1 is SGHAT and CDR2 is FQNNGV. CDR3 length equals 11 residues. For the CDR3, the DNA is TGTGCCAGCAGCTTAGGGGGGCGCGCTTTCTTT. Amino acids: CASSLGGRAFF.

In this sample, this clonotype turned up many times. The chain is built from TRBV7-2 and TRBJ2-6, with D perhaps matching TRBD1 (6 bases). The V gene's germline CDR1 is SGHTA and CDR2 FQGNSA. CDR3 size: 15 residues. Trimming left V 4 bases short and J 2 bases short, with 9 bases between. CDR3 residues: CASSSEGAGANVLTF. The CDR3 DNA sequence: TGTGCCAGCAGCTCCGAGGGGGCTGGGGCCAACGTCCTGACTTTC. Together with reference TRBV7-2 and TRBJ2-6, the CDR3 gives the full variable domain: GAGVSQSPSNKVTEKGKDVELRCDPISGHTALYWYRQSLGQGLEFLIYFQGNSAPDKSGLPSDRFSAERTGGSVSTLTIQRTQQEDSAVYLCASSSEGAGANVLTFGAGSRLTVL.

This clonotype was seen at least ten times. This sequence joins TRBV24-1 and TRBJ1-4; D gene ambiguous. V lost 3 bases, J lost 3 bases, and 4 bases lay in between. Looked up from germline, CDR1 is KGHDR and CDR2 is SFDVKD. The CDR3 totals 13 residues. The CDR3 region is CATSDPPNEKLFF. The CDR3 bases are TGTGCCACCAGTGATCCACCTAATGAAAAACTGTTTTTT.

V usage is TRBV19 and J usage is TRBJ1-2; D is ambiguous. The V end lost 5 bases, the J end lost 4 bases, and 17 bases lay between the germline ends. Germline CDR1 is LNHDA and CDR2 is SQIVND (reference sequence). The CDR3 covers 15 residues. The CDR3 DNA follows: TGTGCCAGTAGTCCCGGACCGCCCCTGGGCTATGGCTACACCTTC. Encoded protein: CASSPGPPLGYGYTF.

This sequence joins TRBV2 and TRBJ1-2; 7 bases match TRBD1. Per the germline V gene, CDR1 is SNHLY and CDR2 is FYNNEI. CDR3 length: 15 residues. V lost 1 base, J lost 5 bases, and 7 bases stayed unmatched. The CDR3 protein is CASSEGQGNRYGYTF. As DNA, the CDR3 is TGTGCCAGCAGTGAAGGACAGGGAAATCGTTATGGCTACACCTTC.

CDR3 loop: CASRPGIASQPQHF. The DNA of the CDR3 is TGTGCCAGCAGACCGGGGATAGCAAGTCAGCCCCAGCATTTT. The rearrangement uses TRBV10-3 and TRBJ1-5; no clear D. CDR1 and CDR2 (germline): ENHRY, SYGVKD. CDR3 size: 14 residues. V lost 10 bases and J 6 bases, leaving 19 bases between the germline ends.

The V and J genes are TRBV6-6 and TRBJ1-6; TRBD1 matches at 9 bases. The CDR3 length is 14 residues. J gave up 7 bases and V 6 bases, and 4 bases lay outside the gene matches. CDR1 is MNHNY, CDR2 SVGAGI, per germline (reference sequence). CDR3 in amino acids: CASRGDRENSPLHF. The CDR3 region has the DNA TGTGCCAGCAGGGGGGACAGGGAGAATTCACCCCTCCACTTT.

This clonotype appeared many times. The V and J genes are TRBV9 and TRBJ1-1; tentative D call: TRBD1 (6 bases). Germline CDR1 reads SGDLS; CDR2 reads YYNGEE. V was cut by 3 bases and J by 1 base, with 10 bases left in between. This CDR3 comprises 14 residues. The CDR3 nucleotides read TGTGCCAGCAGCGCCTTGACAGGGAACACTGAAGCTTTCTTT. Translation gives CASSALTGNTEAFF. The full variable domain, its missing parts supplied by reference TRBV9 and TRBJ1-1, is DSGVTQTPKHLITATGQRVTLRCSPRSGDLSVYWYQQSLDQGLQFLIQYYNGEERAKGNILERFSAQQFPDLHSELNLSSLELGDSALYFCASSALTGNTEAFFGQGTRLTVV.

About this clonotype itself: This may arise from a read error, as a much more abundant clone is one base away. The chain combines TRBV7-2 with TRBJ2-7; D ambiguous. Germline CDR1 and CDR2: SGHTA and FQGNSA. The CDR3 totals 15 residues. Deletions cut 5 bases from V and 1 base from J, with 15 bases between. In DNA, the CDR3 is TGTGCCAGCAGCCGGCGACGGCCGAAGTCCTACGAGCAGTACTTC. As protein: CASSRRRPKSYEQYF.

In DNA, the CDR3 is TGCAGTGCTAGAGGGTGGCTAGCGGGAGCAAGAGATACGCAGTATTTT. This gives the protein CSARGWLAGARDTQYF. The chain combines TRBV20-1 with TRBJ2-7; TRBD2 aligns across 10 bases. The closer fit of TRBJ2-3 to the DNA end suggests the J call may be wrong. CDR1 is DFQATT, CDR2 SNEGSKA, per germline (reference sequence). The CDR3 runs to 16 residues.

This clonotype was seen only once. The chain recombines TRBV9 with TRBJ2-6, with D tentatively TRBD1 (6 bases). The V end was cut by 1 base, the J end by 0 bases, with 11 bases between. Germline V lookup: CDR1 SGDLS, CDR2 YYNGEE. CDR3 length: 17 residues. CDR3 sequence (DNA): TGTGCCAGCAGCGTACAGGGGACGGTCTCTGGGGCCAACGTCCTGACTTTC. This gives the protein CASSVQGTVSGANVLTF. Complete variable domain (other parts from reference TRBV9 and TRBJ2-6): DSGVTQTPKHLITATGQRVTLRCSPRSGDLSVYWYQQSLDQGLQFLIQYYNGEERAKGNILERFSAQQFPDLHSELNLSSLELGDSALYFCASSVQGTVSGANVLTFGAGSRLTVL.

This clonotype was counted many times. The chain uses TRBV5-1 and TRBJ1-3; tentative D call: TRBD1 (6 bases). This CDR3 region has 14 residues. V was trimmed by 1 base and J by 2 bases, leaving 7 bases between them. The germline V gene encodes CDR1 SGHRS and CDR2 YFSETQ. The CDR3 reads CASSLTGPGNTIYF. CDR3 in DNA: TGCGCCAGCAGCTTGACAGGGCCTGGAAACACCATATATTTT.

This clonotype was observed a single time. A clone one base away is much larger, so this may be a read error. This is likely a read error, given that the CDR3 carries no conserved phenylalanine or tryptophan at its end. This rearrangement joins TRBV10-2 to TRBJ1-1; 9 nucleotides line up with TRBD1. V shed 5 bases, J shed 2 bases, and the junction held 3 bases outside the gene matches. CDR1 and CDR2 from the germline V gene are WSHSY and SAAADI. The CDR3 consists of 14 residues. CDR3 sequence: CASSQQGANTEAFL. The CDR3 region has the DNA TGCGCCAGCAGTCAACAGGGGGCTAACACTGAAGCTTTCCTT.

At least ten counts were recorded for this clonotype. The chain is built from TRBV7-6 and TRBJ2-5; 7 bases fit TRBD2. Trimming removed 7 bases from V and 2 bases from J; junction bases left unmatched: 7. The CDR3 spans 14 residues. Germline CDR1 reads SGHVS; CDR2 reads FNYEAQ. CDR3 sequence reads: CASNLVGGQETQYF. The CDR3 nucleotides read TGTGCCAGCAATCTAGTCGGGGGGCAAGAGACCCAGTACTTC.

The chain is built from TRBV27 and TRBJ1-2, with a weak D call TRBD1 (5 bases). The V end lost 4 bases, the J end lost 1 base, and 10 bases lay between the germline ends. This CDR3 has 14 amino acids. Germline V gene lookup returns CDR1 MNHEY and CDR2 SMNVEV (reference sequence). The CDR3 loop reads CASSSSGFNYGYTF. Here the CDR3 DNA reads TGTGCCAGCAGTTCCTCAGGGTTTAACTATGGCTACACCTTC.

The chain combines TRBV25-1 with TRBJ2-5; the D gene is possibly TRBD2 (6 bases). Trimming removed 6 bases at V and 4 bases at J, with 15 bases between. Germline loops: CDR1 MGHDK, CDR2 SYGVNS. The CDR3 is 14 residues long. CDR3 in amino acids: CASSPHRGTETQYF. The CDR3 nucleotides read TGTGCCAGCAGCCCCCATCGGGGGACAGAGACCCAGTACTTC.

The chain carries TRBV9 and TRBJ2-7, with 7 positions matching TRBD1. V was pared by 0 bases and J by 5 bases, with 2 bases of the junction left unmatched. Germline lookup yields CDR1 SGDLS and CDR2 YYNGEE. There are 13 residues in the CDR3. Here the CDR3 DNA reads TGTGCCAGCAGCGTAGAAGGGGGCAACGAGCAGTACTTC. This translates into CASSVEGGNEQYF.

The chain recombines TRBV10-3 with TRBJ1-6, with D possibly being TRBD1 (5 bases). This CDR3 region has 14 residues. Germline CDR1 and CDR2: ENHRY and SYGVKD. Trimming shortened V by 10 bases and J by 6 bases, and 16 bases separated the two germline ends. The CDR3 loop is CASTFKGANSPLHF. The CDR3 DNA follows: TGTGCCAGCACCTTTAAAGGGGCTAATTCACCCCTCCACTTT.

This chain connects TRBV7-9 to TRBJ1-1; the D gene is possibly TRBD1 (5 bases). The CDR3 consists of 15 residues. Germline CDR1 and CDR2: SEHNR and FQNEAQ (reference sequence). V gave up 7 bases and J gave up 0 bases, with 15 bases separating them. The CDR3 is CASNTPRGMNTEAFF. In nucleotides, the CDR3 is TGTGCCAGCAACACACCACGGGGCATGAACACTGAAGCTTTCTTT.

This clonotype was picked up one time. The missing conserved phenylalanine or tryptophan at the end of this CDR3 makes a read error likely. The chain is built from TRBV12-3 or TRBV12-4 and TRBJ1-1; D unresolved. V dropped 5 bases and J dropped 3 bases, with 10 bases sitting between them. The CDR3 is 13 amino acids. The CDR3 coding sequence is TGTGCCAGCAGTCACGGCGGACACACTGAAGCTTTCCTT. As protein: CASSHGGHTEAFL.

This clonotype was detected ten times or more. This sequence joins TRBV24-1 and TRBJ2-2; D gene ambiguous. Germline V gene data show CDR1 as KGHDR and CDR2 as SFDVKD. The CDR3 runs 15 residues. V dropped 10 bases and J dropped 1 base, with 15 bases sitting between them. CDR3 region: CATSDVRLNTGELFF. CDR3 in DNA: TGTGCCACATCCGACGTCAGACTGAACACCGGGGAGCTGTTTTTT.

The chain joins TRBV7-2 to TRBJ2-7; 7 bases fit TRBD2. With V trimmed by 6 bases and J by 1 base, 6 bases remained unmatched. Germline-derived CDR1 and CDR2 are SGHTA and FQGNSA. This CDR3 contains 14 residues. Here the CDR3 DNA reads TGTGCCAGCAGTGAGCGGGGTGAGTCCTACGAGCAGTACTTC. Translating gives CASSERGESYEQYF.

This chain connects TRBV29-1 to TRBJ2-5; 9 bases line up with TRBD1. The CDR3 is 14 amino acids. Per the germline V gene, CDR1 is SQVTM and CDR2 is ANQGSEA. V was clipped by 4 bases and J by 4 bases; unmatched bases: 7. This CDR3 is CSVADRGRAETQYF. The CDR3 bases are TGCAGCGTTGCCGACAGGGGGAGAGCAGAGACCCAGTACTTC. Supplemented by reference TRBV29-1 and TRBJ2-5, the full variable domain reads SAVISQKPSRDICQRGTSLTIQCQVDSQVTMMFWYRQQPGQSLTLIATANQGSEATYESGFVIDKFPISRPNLTFSTLTVSNMSPEDSSIYLCSVADRGRAETQYFGPGTRLLVL.

This clonotype was picked up a small number of times. The chain has TRBV2 and TRBJ1-1, with 7 bases fitting TRBD1. V gave up 4 bases and J gave up 8 bases; unmatched junction bases: 4. The CDR3 is 12 residues long. Looked up from germline, CDR1 is SNHLY and CDR2 is FYNNEI. CDR3 amino acids: CASSGGQVEAFF. For the CDR3, the DNA is TGTGCCAGCAGTGGAGGACAGGTCGAAGCTTTCTTT.